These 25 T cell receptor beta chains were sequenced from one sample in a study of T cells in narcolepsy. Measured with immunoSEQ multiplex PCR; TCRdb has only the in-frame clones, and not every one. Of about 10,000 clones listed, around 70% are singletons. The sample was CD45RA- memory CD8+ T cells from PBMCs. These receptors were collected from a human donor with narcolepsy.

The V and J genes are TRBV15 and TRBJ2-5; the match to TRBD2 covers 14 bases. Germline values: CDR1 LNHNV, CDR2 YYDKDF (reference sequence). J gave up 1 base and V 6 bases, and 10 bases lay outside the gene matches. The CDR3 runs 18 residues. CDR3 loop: CATRPGLAGVGPQETQYF. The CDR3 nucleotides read TGTGCCACCAGACCGGGACTAGCGGGAGTAGGGCCCCAAGAGACCCAGTACTTC.

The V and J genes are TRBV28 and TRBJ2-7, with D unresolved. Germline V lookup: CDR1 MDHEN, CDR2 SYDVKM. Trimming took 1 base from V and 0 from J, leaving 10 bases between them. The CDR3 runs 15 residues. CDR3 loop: CASSLSETSSYEQYF. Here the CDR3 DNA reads TGTGCCAGCAGTTTATCCGAGACAAGCTCCTACGAGCAGTACTTC.

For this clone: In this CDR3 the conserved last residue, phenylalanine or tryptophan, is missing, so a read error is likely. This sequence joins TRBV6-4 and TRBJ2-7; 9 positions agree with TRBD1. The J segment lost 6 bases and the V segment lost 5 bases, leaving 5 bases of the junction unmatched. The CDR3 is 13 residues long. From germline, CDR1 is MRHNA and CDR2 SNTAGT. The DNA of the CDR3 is TGTGCCAGCAGTTACTTGGACAGGGGCGAGCAGTACCTC. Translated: CASSYLDRGEQYL.

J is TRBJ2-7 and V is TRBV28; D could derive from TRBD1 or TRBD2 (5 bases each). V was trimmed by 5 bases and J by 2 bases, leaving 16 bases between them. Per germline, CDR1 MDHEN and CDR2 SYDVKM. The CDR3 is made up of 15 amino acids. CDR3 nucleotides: TGTGCCAGCAGTCCCCTCGGGACCCTTGCCTACGAGCAGTACTTC. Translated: CASSPLGTLAYEQYF.

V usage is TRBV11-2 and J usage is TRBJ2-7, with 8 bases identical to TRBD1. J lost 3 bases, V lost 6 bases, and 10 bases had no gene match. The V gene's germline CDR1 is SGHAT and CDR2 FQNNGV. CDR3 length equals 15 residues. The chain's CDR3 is CASRKNGQGHYEQYF. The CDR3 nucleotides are TGTGCCAGCAGAAAAAACGGACAGGGACACTACGAGCAGTACTTC. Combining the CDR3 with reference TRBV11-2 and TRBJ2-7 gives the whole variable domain EAGVAQSPRYKIIEKRQSVAFWCNPISGHATLYWYQQILGQGPKLLIQFQNNGVVDDSQLPKDRFSAERLKGVDSTLKIQPAKLEDSAVYLCASRKNGQGHYEQYFGPGTRLTVT.

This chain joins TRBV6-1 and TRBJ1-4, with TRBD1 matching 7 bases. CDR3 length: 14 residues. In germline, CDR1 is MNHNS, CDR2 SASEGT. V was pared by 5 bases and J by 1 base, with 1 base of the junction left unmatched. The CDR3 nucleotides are TGTGCCAGCAGTCACAGGGGAACTAATGAAAAACTGTTTTTT. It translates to CASSHRGTNEKLFF.

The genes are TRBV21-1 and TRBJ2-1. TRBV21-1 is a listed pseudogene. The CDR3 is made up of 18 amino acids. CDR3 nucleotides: TGTGCCAGCAGCAAAGGACCTGAGGGACCCCCCCAAGTTAATGAGCAGTTCTTC. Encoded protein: CASSKGPEGPPQVNEQFF.

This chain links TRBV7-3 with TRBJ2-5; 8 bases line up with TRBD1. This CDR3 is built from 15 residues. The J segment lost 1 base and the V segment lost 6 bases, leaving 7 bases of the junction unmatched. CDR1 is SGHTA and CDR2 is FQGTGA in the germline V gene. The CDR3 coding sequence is TGTGCCAGCAGTCCGACAGGGGAACGCCAAGAGACCCAGTACTTC. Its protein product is CASSPTGERQETQYF.

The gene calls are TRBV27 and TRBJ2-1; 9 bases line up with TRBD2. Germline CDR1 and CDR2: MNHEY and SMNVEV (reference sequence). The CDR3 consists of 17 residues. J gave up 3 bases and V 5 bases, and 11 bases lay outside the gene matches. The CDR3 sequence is CASSIDSGTSRYNEQFF. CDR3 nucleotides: TGTGCCAGCAGTATCGATTCCGGGACTAGCCGCTACAATGAGCAGTTCTTC.

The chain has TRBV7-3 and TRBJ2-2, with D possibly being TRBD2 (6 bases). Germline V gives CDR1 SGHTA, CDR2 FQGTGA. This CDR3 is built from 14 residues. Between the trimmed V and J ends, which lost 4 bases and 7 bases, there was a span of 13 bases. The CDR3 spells CASSSHPSDGELFF. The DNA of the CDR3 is TGTGCCAGCAGCTCCCACCCTAGCGACGGGGAGCTGTTTTTT.

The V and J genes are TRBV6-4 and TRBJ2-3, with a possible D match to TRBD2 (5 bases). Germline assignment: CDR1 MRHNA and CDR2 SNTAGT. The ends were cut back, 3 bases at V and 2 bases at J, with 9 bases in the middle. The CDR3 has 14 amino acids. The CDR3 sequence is CASSDGADTDTQYF. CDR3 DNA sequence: TGTGCCAGCAGTGATGGAGCGGACACAGATACGCAGTATTTT.

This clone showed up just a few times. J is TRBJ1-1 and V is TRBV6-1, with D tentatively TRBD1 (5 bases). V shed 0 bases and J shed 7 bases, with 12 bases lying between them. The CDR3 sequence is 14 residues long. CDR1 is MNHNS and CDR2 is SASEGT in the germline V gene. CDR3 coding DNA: TGTGCCAGCAGTGAAGCGGGGGGGACGTATGAAGCTTTCTTT. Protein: CASSEAGGTYEAFF.

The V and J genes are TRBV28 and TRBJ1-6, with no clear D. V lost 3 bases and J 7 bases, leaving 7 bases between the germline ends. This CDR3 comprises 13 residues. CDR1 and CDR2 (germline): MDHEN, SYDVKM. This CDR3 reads CASSLVANSPLHF. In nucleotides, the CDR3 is TGTGCCAGCAGTTTGGTCGCAAATTCACCCCTCCACTTT.

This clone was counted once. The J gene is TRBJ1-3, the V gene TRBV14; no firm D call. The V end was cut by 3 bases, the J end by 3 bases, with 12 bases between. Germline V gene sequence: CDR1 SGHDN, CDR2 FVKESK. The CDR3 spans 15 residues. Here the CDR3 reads CASSHLGVSGNTIYF. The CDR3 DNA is TGTGCCAGCAGCCATTTGGGAGTTAGTGGAAACACCATATATTTT. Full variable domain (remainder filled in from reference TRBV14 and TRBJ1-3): EAGVTQFPSHSVIEKGQTVTLRCDPISGHDNLYWYRRVMGKEIKFLLHFVKESKQDESGMPNNRFLAERTGGTYSTLKVQPAELEDSGVYFCASSHLGVSGNTIYFGEGSWLTVV.

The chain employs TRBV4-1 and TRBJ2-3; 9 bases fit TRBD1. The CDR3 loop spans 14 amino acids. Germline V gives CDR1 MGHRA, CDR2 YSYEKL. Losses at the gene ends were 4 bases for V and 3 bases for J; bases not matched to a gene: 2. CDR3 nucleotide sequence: TGCGCCAGCAGCCGGACAGGGGATACAGATACGCAGTATTTT. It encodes CASSRTGDTDTQYF.

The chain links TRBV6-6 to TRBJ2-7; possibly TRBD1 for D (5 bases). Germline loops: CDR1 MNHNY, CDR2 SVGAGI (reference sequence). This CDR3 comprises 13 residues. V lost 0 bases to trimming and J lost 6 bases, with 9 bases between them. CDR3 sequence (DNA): TGTGCCAGCAGTTACTCGGAAGGGGCCGAGCAGTACTTC. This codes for CASSYSEGAEQYF.

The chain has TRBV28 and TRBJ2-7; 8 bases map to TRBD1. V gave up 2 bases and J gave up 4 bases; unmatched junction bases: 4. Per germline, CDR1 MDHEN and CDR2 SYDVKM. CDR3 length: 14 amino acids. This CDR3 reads CASSLQGARYEQYF. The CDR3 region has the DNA TGTGCCAGCAGTTTACAGGGGGCGCGATACGAGCAGTACTTC.

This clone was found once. In nucleotides, the CDR3 is TGCGCCAGCAGCCAAGAGGTTTTAGCGGGGGGGCCAAATGAGCAGTTCTTC. Its protein is CASSQEVLAGGPNEQFF. This rearrangement joins TRBV4-1 to TRBJ2-1, with 11 bases that match TRBD2. The V and J ends lost 0 bases and 7 bases, in that order; junction bases with no gene match: 8. The CDR3 extends over 17 amino acids. Germline assignment: CDR1 MGHRA and CDR2 YSYEKL.

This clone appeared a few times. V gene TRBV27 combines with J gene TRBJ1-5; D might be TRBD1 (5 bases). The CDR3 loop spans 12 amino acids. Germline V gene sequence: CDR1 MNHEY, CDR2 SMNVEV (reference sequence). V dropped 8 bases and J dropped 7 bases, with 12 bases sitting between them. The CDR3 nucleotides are TGTGCCAGCGGTCCAGGGTACCAGCCCCAGCATTTT. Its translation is CASGPGYQPQHF.

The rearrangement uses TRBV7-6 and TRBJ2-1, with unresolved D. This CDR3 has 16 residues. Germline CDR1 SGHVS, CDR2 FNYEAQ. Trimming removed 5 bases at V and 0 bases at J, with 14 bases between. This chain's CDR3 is CASSPSPLSSYNEQFF. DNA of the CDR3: TGTGCCAGCAGCCCCTCACCGCTTAGCTCCTACAATGAGCAGTTCTTC.

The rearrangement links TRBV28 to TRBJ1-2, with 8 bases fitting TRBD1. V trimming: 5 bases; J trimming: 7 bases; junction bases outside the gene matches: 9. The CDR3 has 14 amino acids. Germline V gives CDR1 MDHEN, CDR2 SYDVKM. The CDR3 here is CASSPRMGTGGYTF. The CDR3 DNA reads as TGTGCCAGCAGTCCCCGGATGGGGACAGGTGGCTACACCTTC.

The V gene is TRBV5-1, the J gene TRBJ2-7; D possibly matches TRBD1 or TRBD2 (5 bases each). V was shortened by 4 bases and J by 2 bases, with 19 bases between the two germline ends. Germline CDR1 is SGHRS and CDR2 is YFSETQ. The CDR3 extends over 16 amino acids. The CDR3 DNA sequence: TGCGCCAGCAGCCCGGCCGGGACCGATAACCCCTACGAGCAGTACTTC. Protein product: CASSPAGTDNPYEQYF.

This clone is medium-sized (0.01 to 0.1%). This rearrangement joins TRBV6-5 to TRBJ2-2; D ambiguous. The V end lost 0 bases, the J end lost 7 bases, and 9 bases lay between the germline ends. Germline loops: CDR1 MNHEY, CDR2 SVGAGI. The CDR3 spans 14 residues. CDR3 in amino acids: CASSYSMLGGELFF. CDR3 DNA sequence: TGTGCCAGCAGTTACTCGATGTTAGGCGGGGAGCTGTTTTTT.

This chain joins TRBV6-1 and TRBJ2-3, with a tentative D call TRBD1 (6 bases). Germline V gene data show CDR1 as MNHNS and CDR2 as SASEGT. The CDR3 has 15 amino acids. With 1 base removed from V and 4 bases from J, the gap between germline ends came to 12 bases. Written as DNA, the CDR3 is TGTGCCAGCAGTGAAGAAGAGACAGGACCAGATACGCAGTATTTT. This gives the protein CASSEEETGPDTQYF.

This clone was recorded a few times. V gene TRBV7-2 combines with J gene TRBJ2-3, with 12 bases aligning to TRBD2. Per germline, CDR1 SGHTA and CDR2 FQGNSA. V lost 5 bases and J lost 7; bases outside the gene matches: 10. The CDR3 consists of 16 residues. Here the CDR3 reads CASSLPTSGSSNTQYF. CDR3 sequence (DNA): TGTGCCAGCAGCCTCCCGACTAGCGGGAGCTCGAATACGCAGTATTTT.